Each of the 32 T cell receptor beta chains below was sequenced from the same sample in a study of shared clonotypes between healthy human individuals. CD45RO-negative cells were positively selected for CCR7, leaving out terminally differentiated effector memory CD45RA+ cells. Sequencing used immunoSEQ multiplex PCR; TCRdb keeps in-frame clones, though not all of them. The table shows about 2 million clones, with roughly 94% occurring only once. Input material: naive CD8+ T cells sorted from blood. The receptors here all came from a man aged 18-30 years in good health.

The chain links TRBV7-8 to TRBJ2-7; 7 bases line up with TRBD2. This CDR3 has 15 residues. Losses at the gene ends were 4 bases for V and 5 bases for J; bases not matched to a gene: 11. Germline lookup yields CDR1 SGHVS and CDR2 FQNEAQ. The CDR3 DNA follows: TGTGCCAGCAGCTCTCTTGGCGGGAGCTACGACGAGCAGTACTTC. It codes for CASSSLGGSYDEQYF.

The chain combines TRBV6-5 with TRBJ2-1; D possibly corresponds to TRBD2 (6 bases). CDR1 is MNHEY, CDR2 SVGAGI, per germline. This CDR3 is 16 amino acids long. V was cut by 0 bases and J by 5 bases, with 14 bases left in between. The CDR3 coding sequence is TGTGCCAGCAGTTACTCCTCGGGGGAGGTTCACAATGAGCAGTTCTTC. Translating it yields CASSYSSGEVHNEQFF.

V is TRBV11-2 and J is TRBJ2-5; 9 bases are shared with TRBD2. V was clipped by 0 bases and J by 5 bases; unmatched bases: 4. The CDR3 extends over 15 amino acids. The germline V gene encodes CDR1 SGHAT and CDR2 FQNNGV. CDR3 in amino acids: CASSLDGTSWETQYF. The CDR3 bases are TGTGCCAGCAGCTTAGACGGGACTAGCTGGGAGACCCAGTACTTC.

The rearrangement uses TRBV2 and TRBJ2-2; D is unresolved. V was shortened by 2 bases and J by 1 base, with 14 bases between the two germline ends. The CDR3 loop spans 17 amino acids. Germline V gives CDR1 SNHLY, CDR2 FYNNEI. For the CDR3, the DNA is TGTGCCAGCAGTGAACACCCTAAAGCGAGGAACACCGGGGAGCTGTTTTTT. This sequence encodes CASSEHPKARNTGELFF.

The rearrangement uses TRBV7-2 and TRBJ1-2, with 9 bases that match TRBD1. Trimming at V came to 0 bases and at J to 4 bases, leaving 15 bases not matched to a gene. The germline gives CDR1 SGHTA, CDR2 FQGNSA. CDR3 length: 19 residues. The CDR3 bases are TGTGCCAGCAGCTTAGCCGGGGAGGGGACAGGGTTTAACGGCTATGGCTACACCTTC. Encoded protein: CASSLAGEGTGFNGYGYTF.

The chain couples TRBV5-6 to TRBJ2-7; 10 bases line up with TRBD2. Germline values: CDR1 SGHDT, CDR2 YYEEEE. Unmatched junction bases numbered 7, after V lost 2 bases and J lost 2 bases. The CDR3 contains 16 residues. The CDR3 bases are TGTGCCAGCAGCTTTACCCTAGCGGGGGACACCTACGAGCAGTACTTC. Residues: CASSFTLAGDTYEQYF.

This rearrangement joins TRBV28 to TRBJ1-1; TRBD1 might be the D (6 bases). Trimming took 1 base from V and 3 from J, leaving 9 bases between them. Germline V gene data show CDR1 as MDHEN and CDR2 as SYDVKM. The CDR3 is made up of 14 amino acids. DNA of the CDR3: TGTGCCAGCAGTTTATACAGGGTAGACACTGAAGCTTTCTTT. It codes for CASSLYRVDTEAFF.

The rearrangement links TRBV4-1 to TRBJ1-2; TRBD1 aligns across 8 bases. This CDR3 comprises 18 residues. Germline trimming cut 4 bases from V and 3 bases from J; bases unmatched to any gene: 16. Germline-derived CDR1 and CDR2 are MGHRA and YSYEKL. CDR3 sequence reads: CASSRQLDRVRGDYGYTF. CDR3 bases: TGCGCCAGCAGCCGTCAATTGGACAGGGTAAGAGGTGACTATGGCTACACCTTC.

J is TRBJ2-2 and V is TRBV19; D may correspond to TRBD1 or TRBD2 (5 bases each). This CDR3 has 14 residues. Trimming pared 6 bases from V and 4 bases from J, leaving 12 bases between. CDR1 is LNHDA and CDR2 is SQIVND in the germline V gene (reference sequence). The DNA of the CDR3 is TGTGCCAGTAGCAACGGGGCTGGCACCGGGGAGCTGTTTTTT. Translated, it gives CASSNGAGTGELFF.

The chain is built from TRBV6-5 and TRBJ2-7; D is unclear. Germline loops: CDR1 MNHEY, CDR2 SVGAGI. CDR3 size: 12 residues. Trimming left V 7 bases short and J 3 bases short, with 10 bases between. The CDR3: CASKSSSYEQYF. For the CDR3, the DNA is TGTGCCAGCAAATCCAGTAGCTACGAGCAGTACTTC.

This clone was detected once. CDR3 in amino acids: CASSSPGGGYHEQYF. CDR3 in DNA: TGTGCCAGTAGTTCCCCGGGAGGGGGTTACCACGAGCAGTACTTC. The V call is TRBV19, the J call TRBJ2-7; TRBD2 matches 8 bases. The V and J ends lost 5 bases and 5 bases, in that order; junction bases with no gene match: 11. The CDR3 sequence is 15 residues long. Germline V gives CDR1 LNHDA, CDR2 SQIVND (reference sequence).

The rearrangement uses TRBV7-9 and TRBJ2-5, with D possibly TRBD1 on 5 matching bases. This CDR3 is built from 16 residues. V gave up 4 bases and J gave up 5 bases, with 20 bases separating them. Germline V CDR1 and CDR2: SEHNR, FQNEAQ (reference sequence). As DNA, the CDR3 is TGTGCCAGCAGCTCAATTAGTGATTCAGGGTACGAGACCCAGTACTTC. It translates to CASSSISDSGYETQYF. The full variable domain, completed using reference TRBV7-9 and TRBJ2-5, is DTGVSQNPRHKITKRGQNVTFRCDPISEHNRLYWYRQTLGQGPEFLTYFQNEAQLEKSRLLSDRFSAERPKGSFSTLEIQRTEQGDSAMYLCASSSISDSGYETQYFGPGTRLLVL.

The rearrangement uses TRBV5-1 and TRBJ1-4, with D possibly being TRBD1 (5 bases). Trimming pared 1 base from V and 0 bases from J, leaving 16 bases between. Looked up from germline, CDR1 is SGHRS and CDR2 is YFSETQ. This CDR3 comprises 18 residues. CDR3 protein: CASSLWGKGHATNEKLFF. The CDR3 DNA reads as TGCGCCAGCAGCTTGTGGGGCAAGGGGCACGCAACTAATGAAAAACTGTTTTTT.

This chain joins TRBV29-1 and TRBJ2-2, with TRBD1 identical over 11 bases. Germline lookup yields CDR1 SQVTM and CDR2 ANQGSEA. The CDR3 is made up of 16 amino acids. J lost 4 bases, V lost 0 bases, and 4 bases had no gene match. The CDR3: CSVEDLGTGGTGELFF. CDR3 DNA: TGCAGCGTTGAAGATCTAGGGACAGGGGGCACCGGGGAGCTGTTTTTT.

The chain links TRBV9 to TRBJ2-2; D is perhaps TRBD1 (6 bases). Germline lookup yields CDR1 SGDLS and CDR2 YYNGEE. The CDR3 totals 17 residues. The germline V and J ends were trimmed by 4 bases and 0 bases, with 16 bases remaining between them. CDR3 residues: CASSSPRQGTNTGELFF. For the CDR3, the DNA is TGTGCCAGCAGCTCACCGCGTCAGGGGACGAACACCGGGGAGCTGTTTTTT. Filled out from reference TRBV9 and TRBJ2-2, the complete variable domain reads DSGVTQTPKHLITATGQRVTLRCSPRSGDLSVYWYQQSLDQGLQFLIQYYNGEERAKGNILERFSAQQFPDLHSELNLSSLELGDSALYFCASSSPRQGTNTGELFFGEGSRLTVL.

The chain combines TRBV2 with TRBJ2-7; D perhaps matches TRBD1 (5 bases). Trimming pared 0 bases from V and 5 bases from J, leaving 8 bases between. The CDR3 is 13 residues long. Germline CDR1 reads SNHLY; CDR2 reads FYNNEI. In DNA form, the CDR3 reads TGTGCCAGCAGTGAAGCCTGGACAAACGAGCAGTACTTC. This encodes CASSEAWTNEQYF.

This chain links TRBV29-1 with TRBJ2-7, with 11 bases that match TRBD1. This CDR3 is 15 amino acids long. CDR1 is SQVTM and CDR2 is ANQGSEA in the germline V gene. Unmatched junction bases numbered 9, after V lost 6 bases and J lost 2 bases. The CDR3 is CSVAPGQGVTYEQYF. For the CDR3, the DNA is TGCAGCGTAGCCCCGGGACAGGGGGTAACCTACGAGCAGTACTTC.

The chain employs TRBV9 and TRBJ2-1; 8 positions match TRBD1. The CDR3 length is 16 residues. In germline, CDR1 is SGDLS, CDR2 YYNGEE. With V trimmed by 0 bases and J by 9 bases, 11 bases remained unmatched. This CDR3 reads CASSVVWQGARAEQFF. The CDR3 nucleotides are TGTGCCAGCAGCGTAGTTTGGCAGGGGGCTAGGGCTGAGCAGTTCTTC.

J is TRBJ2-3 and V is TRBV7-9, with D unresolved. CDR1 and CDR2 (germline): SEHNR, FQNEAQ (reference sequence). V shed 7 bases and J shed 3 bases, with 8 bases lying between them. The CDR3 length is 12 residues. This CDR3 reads CASTMGTDTQYF. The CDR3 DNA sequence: TGTGCCAGCACAATGGGGACAGATACGCAGTATTTT.

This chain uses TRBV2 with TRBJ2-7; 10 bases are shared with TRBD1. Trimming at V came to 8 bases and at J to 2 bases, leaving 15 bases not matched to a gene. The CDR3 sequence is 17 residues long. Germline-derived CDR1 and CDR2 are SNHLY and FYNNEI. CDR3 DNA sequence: TGTGCCAGCTCGACGGTAGGGGGGACAGGGGACACCTACGAGCAGTACTTC. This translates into CASSTVGGTGDTYEQYF.

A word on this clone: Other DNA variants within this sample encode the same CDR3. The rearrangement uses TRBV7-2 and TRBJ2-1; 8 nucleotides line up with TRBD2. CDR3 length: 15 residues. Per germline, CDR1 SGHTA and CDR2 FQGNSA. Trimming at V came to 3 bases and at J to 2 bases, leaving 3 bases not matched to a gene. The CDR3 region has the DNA TGTGCCAGCAGCTTGGTAGCGGGGACCTACAATGAGCAGTTCTTC. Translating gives CASSLVAGTYNEQFF.

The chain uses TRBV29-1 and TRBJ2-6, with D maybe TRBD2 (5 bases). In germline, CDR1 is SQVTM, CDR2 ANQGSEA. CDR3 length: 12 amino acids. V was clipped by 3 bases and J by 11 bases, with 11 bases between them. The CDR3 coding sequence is TGCAGCGTTGATACGGGATTAGACGTCCTGACTTTC. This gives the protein CSVDTGLDVLTF.

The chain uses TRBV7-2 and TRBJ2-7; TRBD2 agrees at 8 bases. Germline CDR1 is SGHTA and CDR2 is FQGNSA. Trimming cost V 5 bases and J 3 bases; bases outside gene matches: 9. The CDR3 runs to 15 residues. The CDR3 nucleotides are TGTGCCAGCAGCCTTGGAGCGGGAGAGATCTACGAGCAGTACTTC. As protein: CASSLGAGEIYEQYF.

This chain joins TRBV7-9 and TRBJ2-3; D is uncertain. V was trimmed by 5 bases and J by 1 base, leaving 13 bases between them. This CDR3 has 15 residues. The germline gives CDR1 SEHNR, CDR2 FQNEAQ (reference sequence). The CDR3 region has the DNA TGTGCCAGCAGCGATGGGATAACTCGCACAGATACGCAGTATTTT. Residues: CASSDGITRTDTQYF.

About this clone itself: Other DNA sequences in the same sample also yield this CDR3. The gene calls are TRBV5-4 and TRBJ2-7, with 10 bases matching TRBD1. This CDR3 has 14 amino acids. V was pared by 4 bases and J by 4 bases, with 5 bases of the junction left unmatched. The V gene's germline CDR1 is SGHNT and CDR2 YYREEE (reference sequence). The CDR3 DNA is TGTGCCAGCAGCGCCGGGACAGGGGCGTACGAGCAGTACTTC. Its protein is CASSAGTGAYEQYF. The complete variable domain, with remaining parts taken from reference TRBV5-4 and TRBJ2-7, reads ETGVTQSPTHLIKTRGQQVTLRCSSQSGHNTVSWYQQALGQGPQFIFQYYREEENGRGNFPPRFSGLQFPNYSSELNVNALELDDSALYLCASSAGTGAYEQYFGPGTRLTVT.

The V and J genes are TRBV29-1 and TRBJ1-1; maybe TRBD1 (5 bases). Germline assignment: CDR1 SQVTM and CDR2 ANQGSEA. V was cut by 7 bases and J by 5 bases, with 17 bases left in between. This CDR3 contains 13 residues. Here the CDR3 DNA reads TGCAGCGAAGACAGCTCCTCTGGGACTGAAGCTTTCTTT. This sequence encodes CSEDSSSGTEAFF. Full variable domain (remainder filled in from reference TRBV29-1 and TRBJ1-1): SAVISQKPSRDICQRGTSLTIQCQVDSQVTMMFWYRQQPGQSLTLIATANQGSEATYESGFVIDKFPISRPNLTFSTLTVSNMSPEDSSIYLCSEDSSSGTEAFFGQGTRLTVV.

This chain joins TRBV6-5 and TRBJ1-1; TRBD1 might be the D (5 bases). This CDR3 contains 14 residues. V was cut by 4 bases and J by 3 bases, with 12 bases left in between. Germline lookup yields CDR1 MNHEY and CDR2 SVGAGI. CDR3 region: CASSSLSGDTEAFF. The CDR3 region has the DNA TGTGCCAGCAGTTCCCTATCGGGGGACACTGAAGCTTTCTTT.

For the CDR3, the DNA is TGTGCCAGCAGCTCACAGTTTCAAGAGACCCAGTACTTC. Protein sequence: CASSSQFQETQYF. J is TRBJ2-5 and V is TRBV13; D is undetermined. The V end lost 4 bases, the J end lost 2 bases, and 8 bases lay between the germline ends. The CDR3 is 13 amino acids. The germline V gene has CDR1 PRHDT and CDR2 FYEKMQ (reference sequence).

In nucleotides, the CDR3 is TGCGCCAGCAGTGAGGGGACCTCGGGAAATTCACCCCTCCACTTT. Translated: CASSEGTSGNSPLHF. This chain connects TRBV10-1 to TRBJ1-6; tentative D call: TRBD1 (5 bases). The CDR3 spans 15 residues. Per the germline V gene, CDR1 is WNHNN and CDR2 is SYGVQD (reference sequence). Trimming pared 2 bases from V and 7 bases from J, leaving 12 bases between.

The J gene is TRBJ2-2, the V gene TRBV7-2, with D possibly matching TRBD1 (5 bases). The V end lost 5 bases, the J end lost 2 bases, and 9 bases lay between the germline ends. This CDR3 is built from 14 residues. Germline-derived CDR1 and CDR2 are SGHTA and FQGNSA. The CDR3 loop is CASSRWTNTGELFF. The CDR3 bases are TGTGCCAGCAGCCGGTGGACAAACACCGGGGAGCTGTTTTTT.

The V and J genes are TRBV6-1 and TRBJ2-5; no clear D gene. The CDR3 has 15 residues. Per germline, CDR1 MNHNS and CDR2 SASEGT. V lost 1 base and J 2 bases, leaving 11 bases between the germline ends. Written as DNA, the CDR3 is TGTGCCAGCAGTGAAGAGGCGACCCAACAAGAGACCCAGTACTTC. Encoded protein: CASSEEATQQETQYF.

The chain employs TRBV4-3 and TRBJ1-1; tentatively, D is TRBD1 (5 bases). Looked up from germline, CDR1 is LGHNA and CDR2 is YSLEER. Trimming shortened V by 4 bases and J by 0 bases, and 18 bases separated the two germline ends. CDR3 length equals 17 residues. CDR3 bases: TGCGCCAGCAGCCGTCACCCGGAAGGGGTGTTGAACACTGAAGCTTTCTTT. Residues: CASSRHPEGVLNTEAFF.